Listed below are T cell receptor beta chains from one sample, sequenced in a study of T cell repertoires in cytomegalovirus infection. TCRdb used MiXCR to reprocess the reads, holding one entry per CDR3 protein. The table lists approximately 350,000 distinct CDR3 sequences, roughly 36% of them singletons, with approximately 12% in the top ten. Antigen specificity for these receptors is unknown. The starting material was cultured PBMCs, obtained from culture after CMV antigen stimulation. These TCRs come from a human donor in good health (CMV status not recorded). Some clones in this sample may be carry-over from other donors' samples. The CDR3 runs from the conserved cysteine through the conserved F or W. Each record gives: J gene, V gene, CDR3 protein.

j_gene: TRBJ2-5
v_gene: TRBV6-2/TRBV6-3
CDR3aa: CASSPGLLMETQYF

j_gene: TRBJ2-7
v_gene: TRBV19
CDR3aa: CASRKASGYYEQYF

j_gene: TRBJ2-1
v_gene: TRBV19
CDR3aa: CASSPQQGYEQFF

j_gene: TRBJ1-1
v_gene: TRBV6-2/TRBV6-3
CDR3aa: CASRPFGTGGTEAFF

j_gene: TRBJ2-5
v_gene: TRBV7-8
CDR3aa: CASRKSGTGQETQYF

j_gene: TRBJ1-3
v_gene: TRBV7-2
CDR3aa: CASSPNRGIGNTIYF

j_gene: TRBJ1-1
v_gene: TRBV5-4
CDR3aa: CASSSPRDDWMNTEAFF

j_gene: TRBJ2-5
v_gene: TRBV4-1
CDR3aa: CASSPGQTQETQYF

j_gene: TRBJ2-2
v_gene: TRBV19
CDR3aa: CASSADSANTGELFF

j_gene: TRBJ2-1
v_gene: TRBV19
CDR3aa: CASSIIGGSGSEQFF

j_gene: TRBJ2-3
v_gene: TRBV7-6
CDR3aa: CASSLREDPSTDTQYF

j_gene: TRBJ2-7
v_gene: TRBV11-2
CDR3aa: CASSLAVGAIYEQYF

j_gene: TRBJ2-3
v_gene: TRBV6-1
CDR3aa: CASTAGTDTQYF

j_gene: TRBJ1-2
v_gene: TRBV7-8
CDR3aa: CASRLNAGDGYTF

j_gene: TRBJ1-1
v_gene: TRBV6-1
CDR3aa: CASSEVGGGAEAFF

j_gene: TRBJ1-2
v_gene: TRBV4-2
CDR3aa: CASSQPLTSRTGGHNNYGYTF

j_gene: TRBJ2-7
v_gene: TRBV7-2
CDR3aa: CASSRDGAGEQYF

j_gene: TRBJ2-5
v_gene: TRBV9
CDR3aa: CASSAGRKGATETQYF

j_gene: TRBJ1-1
v_gene: TRBV12-3/TRBV12-4
CDR3aa: CASTITGGSTEAFF

j_gene: TRBJ2-1
v_gene: TRBV7-2
CDR3aa: CASSYGFLSGSGEQFF

j_gene: TRBJ1-1
v_gene: TRBV10-3
CDR3aa: CAISETRPHTEAFF